What follows are 15 T cell receptor beta chains derived from one specimen sequenced in a study of blood T cell repertoires in COVID-19. TCRdb's table, derived via immunoSEQ multiplex PCR, lists solely in-frame clones and lacks some. This sample carries 70,000 or so clones, 87% of them seen once, and the ten largest clones take 29%. Sequenced material: peripheral blood. These receptors all stem from a woman of 80 years or more with active or convalescent COVID-19.

This CDR3 reads CASSGAETQYF. CDR3 coding DNA: TGTGCCAGCAGCGGGGCAGAGACCCAGTACTTC. V is TRBV5-6 and J is TRBJ2-5; tentatively, D is TRBD1 (5 bases). The germline CDR1 and CDR2 sequences are SGHDT and YYEEEE. V lost 4 bases, J lost 4 bases, and 5 bases lay in between. This CDR3 has 11 residues.

The chain uses TRBV20-1 and TRBJ1-1; a weak D match, TRBD1 (5 bases). Germline V gene sequence: CDR1 DFQATT, CDR2 SNEGSKA (reference sequence). The CDR3 is 14 amino acids. Deletions cut 3 bases from V and 0 bases from J, with 11 bases between. Here the CDR3 reads CSASTGGMNTEAFF. The CDR3 DNA follows: TGCAGTGCTAGTACAGGCGGTATGAACACTGAAGCTTTCTTT.

This sequence joins TRBV5-5 and TRBJ2-7, with 9 positions matching TRBD1. The ends lost 1 base at V and 3 bases at J; junction bases unmatched: 8. This CDR3 contains 16 residues. Germline V CDR1 and CDR2: SGHKS, YYEKEE (reference sequence). The CDR3, as DNA: TGTGCCAGCAGCTTGTCCCCCCCGGGACAGGGCTACGAGCAGTACTTC. Protein: CASSLSPPGQGYEQYF. Full variable domain (outside the CDR3, taken from reference TRBV5-5 and TRBJ2-7): DAGVTQSPTHLIKTRGQQVTLRCSPISGHKSVSWYQQVLGQGPQFIFQYYEKEERGRGNFPDRFSARQFPNYSSELNVNALLLGDSALYLCASSLSPPGQGYEQYFGPGTRLTVT.

The V gene is TRBV6-2 or TRBV6-3, the J gene TRBJ2-3; a weak D match, TRBD1 (6 bases). Germline V gene data show CDR1 as MNHEY and CDR2 as SVGEGT. The CDR3 spans 15 residues. Deletions cut 1 base from V and 6 bases from J, with 14 bases between. The CDR3 DNA reads as TGTGCCAGCAGTTACTTAGGGGGAGCGAAGGATACGCAGTATTTT. It specifies CASSYLGGAKDTQYF.

This clone is a singleton in its sample. The CDR3 DNA is TGTGCCAGCAGACTAGACGGAAACAGCTCCTACAATGAGCAGTTCTTC. It encodes CASRLDGNSSYNEQFF. This chain links TRBV7-2 with TRBJ2-1; a weak D match, TRBD2 (5 bases). The CDR3 consists of 16 residues. V was shortened by 6 bases and J by 0 bases, with 15 bases between the two germline ends. In germline, CDR1 is SGHTA, CDR2 FQGNSA. Variable domain in full (rest from reference TRBV7-2 and TRBJ2-1): GAGVSQSPSNKVTEKGKDVELRCDPISGHTALYWYRQSLGQGLEFLIYFQGNSAPDKSGLPSDRFSAERTGGSVSTLTIQRTQQEDSAVYLCASRLDGNSSYNEQFFGPGTRLTVL.

The V and J genes are TRBV18 and TRBJ2-2; TRBD1 aligns across 8 bases. The V gene end was trimmed by 2 bases and the J gene end by 4 bases; junction bases not matched to a gene: 0. CDR3 size: 14 residues. Germline V gene sequence: CDR1 KGHSH, CDR2 LQKENI. The CDR3 is CASSPDRGTGELFF. The CDR3 DNA is TGTGCCAGCTCACCAGACAGGGGCACCGGGGAGCTGTTTTTT.

This chain connects TRBV3-1 (or the pseudogene TRBV3-2) to TRBJ2-7, with TRBD1 matching 10 bases. Germline CDR1 and CDR2: LGHDT and YNNKEL (reference sequence). The V gene end was trimmed by 3 bases and the J gene end by 7 bases; junction bases not matched to a gene: 6. This CDR3 has 14 residues. This chain's CDR3 is CASSHTGTGEEQYF. CDR3 DNA sequence: TGTGCCAGCAGCCATACCGGGACAGGGGAGGAGCAGTACTTC.

The genes are TRBV19 and TRBJ1-6, with D perhaps TRBD1 (6 bases). The CDR3 spans 15 residues. Germline lookup yields CDR1 LNHDA and CDR2 SQIVND (reference sequence). V was clipped by 3 bases and J by 6 bases, with 12 bases between them. This CDR3 is CASSIQDSSNSPLHF. In DNA form, the CDR3 reads TGTGCCAGTAGTATCCAGGACAGTAGTAATTCACCCCTCCACTTT.

V is TRBV29-1 and J is TRBJ2-3; D not resolved. V dropped 6 bases and J dropped 0 bases, with 10 bases sitting between them. The CDR3 runs 13 residues. From germline, CDR1 is SQVTM and CDR2 ANQGSEA. The CDR3 DNA reads as TGCAGCGTCCGACATTCTAGCACAGATACGCAGTATTTT. Amino acids: CSVRHSSTDTQYF.

The V call is TRBV6-4, the J call TRBJ2-6, with TRBD2 matching 7 bases. The CDR3 consists of 15 residues. Germline CDR1 MRHNA, CDR2 SNTAGT. After removal of 8 bases from V and 1 base from J, the junction contained 5 bases not matched to a gene. CDR3 nucleotide sequence: TGTGCCAGCCAGCGGGGAGCATCTGGGGCCAACGTCCTGACTTTC. Its translation: CASQRGASGANVLTF.

The genes are TRBV5-8 and TRBJ1-4, with unresolved D. The CDR3 runs to 17 residues. Germline lookup yields CDR1 SGHTS and CDR2 YDEGEE. V lost 0 bases and J 8 bases, leaving 20 bases between the germline ends. The CDR3 nucleotides are TGTGCCAGCAGCTTGGGTTTTTTACGGCAGGTTGAAGAAAAACTGTTTTTT. Translated, it gives CASSLGFLRQVEEKLFF.

This clone has more than one count but fewer than ten. V gene TRBV7-2 combines with J gene TRBJ2-3; 11 bases map to TRBD2. The CDR3 sequence is 17 residues long. V was clipped by 1 base and J by 2 bases; unmatched bases: 5. Germline CDR1 and CDR2: SGHTA and FQGNSA. The CDR3 loop reads CASSLVASGGSTDTQYF. In nucleotides, the CDR3 is TGTGCCAGCAGCTTAGTGGCTAGCGGGGGGTCCACAGATACGCAGTATTTT.

A single count supports this clone. The V gene is TRBV4-3, the J gene TRBJ2-3; 14 nucleotides line up with TRBD2. Germline V CDR1 and CDR2: LGHNA, YSLEER. The CDR3 is 15 amino acids. V shed 4 bases, J shed 8 bases, and the junction held 5 bases outside the gene matches. The CDR3, as DNA: TGCGCCAGCAGCCCGGGACTAGCGGGGGTTGGTACGCAGTATTTT. Translation: CASSPGLAGVGTQYF.

The V call is TRBV27, the J call TRBJ2-7, with D unresolved. V was shortened by 6 bases and J by 2 bases, with 14 bases between the two germline ends. Germline CDR1 reads MNHEY; CDR2 reads SMNVEV (reference sequence). This CDR3 contains 14 residues. Written as DNA, the CDR3 is TGTGCCAGCAGACCGAAGCGTGCCCCCTACGAGCAGTACTTC. This sequence encodes CASRPKRAPYEQYF.

This clone was observed once. The chain combines TRBV5-1 with TRBJ1-2; a possible D gene is TRBD1 (6 bases). Per germline, CDR1 SGHRS and CDR2 YFSETQ. V lost 7 bases and J 2 bases, leaving 18 bases between the germline ends. The CDR3 totals 15 residues. The CDR3 region has the DNA TGCGCCAGCCGCCGATTGGACAGTATCAACTATGGCTACACCTTC. Its protein is CASRRLDSINYGYTF.